This T cell receptor beta chain originates from a study of T cells after yellow fever vaccination. The CDR3 runs 16 residues. This clonotype was seen a few times. The authors made TCR cDNA by 5'RACE template switching, adding a universal primer site and UMIs. TCRdb redid the calling of the 5' RACE reads with MiXCR, one entry per CDR3 protein. The sample shows roughly 160,000 distinct CDR3 sequences, approximately 6.8% of them seen only once. The chain joins TRBV21-1 to TRBJ1-5. TRBV21-1 has pseudogene status. The source of this sequence is a man aged 18-30 years who received the YFV17D yellow fever vaccine. Source: CD4+ T cells sorted from PBMCs, taken 5 days after the first yellow fever vaccination. Written as DNA, the CDR3 is TGTGCCAGCAGCATACTGGGGGGAGATAGCAATCAGCCCCAGCATTTT. This translates into CASSILGGDSNQPQHF.